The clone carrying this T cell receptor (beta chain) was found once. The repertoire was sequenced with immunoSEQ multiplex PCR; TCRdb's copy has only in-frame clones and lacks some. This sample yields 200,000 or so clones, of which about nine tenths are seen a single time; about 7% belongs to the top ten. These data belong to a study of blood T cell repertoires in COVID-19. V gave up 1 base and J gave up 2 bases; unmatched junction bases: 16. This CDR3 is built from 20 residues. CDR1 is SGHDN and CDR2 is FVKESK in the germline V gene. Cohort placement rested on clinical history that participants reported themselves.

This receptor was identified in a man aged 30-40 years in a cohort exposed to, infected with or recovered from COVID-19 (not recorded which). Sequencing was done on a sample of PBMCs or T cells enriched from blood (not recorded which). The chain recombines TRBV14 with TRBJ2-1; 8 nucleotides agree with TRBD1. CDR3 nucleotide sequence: TGTGCCAGCAGCCAAGGGGACAGGTTGTCGGGGAGTGGGGCCTACAATGAGCAGTTCTTC. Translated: CASSQGDRLSGSGAYNEQFF.